The source of this T cell receptor (beta chain) is a study of CD8 T cells in ankylosing spondylitis. Study-level findings and limits: Blood from ankylosing spondylitis patients appeared to carry a characteristic eight-variant TCR beta motif.

Per the germline V gene, CDR1 is SEHNR and CDR2 is FQNEAQ (reference sequence). This CDR3 comprises 16 residues. V dropped 3 bases and J dropped 4 bases, with 16 bases sitting between them. In this sample, this clonotype turned up a few times. The antigen is unknown. TCRdb re-called the 5' RACE reads through MiXCR, storing one row per CDR3 protein. The table lists about 390,000 distinct CDR3 sequences, about 20% of them singletons. Material: blood, either unsorted or a sorted T cell fraction (not recorded which). The chain uses TRBV7-9 and TRBJ2-1, with D perhaps TRBD1 or TRBD2 (5 bases each). The sequence was obtained from a male donor with ankylosing spondylitis. In DNA form, the CDR3 reads TGTGCCAGCAGCTTCCGGGGCAGCGATGGGTACAATGAGCAGTTCTTC. Translation: CASSFRGSDGYNEQFF.